A single sample gave rise to the 14 T cell receptor beta chains below, sequenced in a study of CD8 T cells in ankylosing spondylitis. TCRdb reanalysed the 5' RACE reads using MiXCR and keeps one entry per CDR3 protein. Among under 200,000 distinct CDR3 sequences listed, around a tenth were seen once. Sequencing was performed on blood, either unsorted or a sorted T cell fraction (not recorded which). The receptors were sampled from a female donor with ankylosing spondylitis or in good health (not recorded which).

Many counts were recorded for this clonotype. The chain recombines TRBV7-9 with TRBJ2-3; 9 positions agree with TRBD2. The CDR3 loop spans 17 amino acids. The germline gives CDR1 SEHNR, CDR2 FQNEAQ (reference sequence). V lost 5 bases and J lost 6; bases outside the gene matches: 15. CDR3 nucleotides: TGTGCCAGCAGCGGCCATGATAGCGGGAGCTTTATGGATACGCAGTATTTT. Translating gives CASSGHDSGSFMDTQYF.

V is TRBV9 and J is TRBJ2-1; D gene ambiguous. V was shortened by 0 bases and J by 4 bases, with 8 bases between the two germline ends. CDR1 SGDLS and CDR2 YYNGEE come from the germline V gene. There are 14 residues in the CDR3. CDR3 sequence (DNA): TGTGCCAGCAGCGTAGGGAACCGTTACAATGAGCAGTTCTTC. As protein: CASSVGNRYNEQFF.

This clonotype was detected ten times or more. This sequence joins TRBV14 and TRBJ2-3; D remains unclear. V was shortened by 4 bases and J by 4 bases, with 9 bases between the two germline ends. Germline V gives CDR1 SGHDN, CDR2 FVKESK. This CDR3 spans 13 amino acids. The CDR3 nucleotides read TGTGCCAGCAGCCCAATGGAACCAGATACGCAGTATTTT. Its protein product is CASSPMEPDTQYF.

This chain connects TRBV7-2 to TRBJ2-1; 8 nucleotides agree with TRBD2. The CDR3 is 17 residues long. Germline V gene sequence: CDR1 SGHTA, CDR2 FQGNSA. V lost 4 bases, J lost 8 bases, and 16 bases stayed unmatched. The CDR3 bases are TGTGCCAGCAGCTCCCGACTAGCGTTGGGATTCGTCGATGAGCAGTTCTTC. Protein sequence: CASSSRLALGFVDEQFF.

This clonotype has more than one count but fewer than ten. The chain links TRBV6-2 or TRBV6-3 to TRBJ2-3, with unresolved D. The V end lost 5 bases, the J end lost 6 bases, and 21 bases lay between the germline ends. The CDR3 is 16 residues long. Per the germline V gene, CDR1 is MNHEY and CDR2 is SVGEGT. The CDR3 DNA sequence: TGTGCCAGCAGTCCTATTAACCAAGGGTCCGCGGATACGCAGTATTTT. Translating it yields CASSPINQGSADTQYF.

This clonotype was picked up a small number of times. The chain has TRBV2 and TRBJ2-3; 13 bases are a match to TRBD2. Germline trimming cut 1 base from V and 4 bases from J; bases unmatched to any gene: 5. Looked up from germline, CDR1 is SNHLY and CDR2 is FYNNEI. This CDR3 has 17 residues. The chain's CDR3 is CASSEGGGLAGADTQYF. The CDR3 DNA reads TGTGCCAGCAGTGAAGGGGGAGGACTAGCGGGAGCAGATACGCAGTATTTT.

In its sample, this clonotype was seen a few times. This rearrangement joins TRBV2 to TRBJ2-7; D call uncertain. In germline, CDR1 is SNHLY, CDR2 FYNNEI. Trimming shortened V by 4 bases and J by 0 bases, and 16 bases separated the two germline ends. The CDR3 covers 16 residues. The CDR3 bases are TGTGCCAGCAGTGGGGCCCTGACACATAACTCCTACGAGCAGTACTTC. Translated: CASSGALTHNSYEQYF.

This clonotype was counted many times. The J gene is TRBJ1-5, the V gene TRBV12-3 or TRBV12-4; tentative D call: TRBD1 (6 bases). The CDR3 extends over 16 amino acids. V was trimmed by 4 bases and J by 3 bases, leaving 16 bases between them. Here the CDR3 DNA reads TGTGCCAGCAGTTCCCCAGGGGATGGTCCCAATCAGCCCCAGCATTTT. It is translated as CASSSPGDGPNQPQHF.

This clonotype was counted at least ten times. The chain joins TRBV12-3 or TRBV12-4 to TRBJ1-4; D remains ambiguous. Trimming pared 2 bases from V and 7 bases from J, leaving 5 bases between. The CDR3 totals 12 residues. The CDR3 DNA follows: TGTGCCAGCAGTTTAAGTAGTGAAAAACTGTTTTTT. It codes for CASSLSSEKLFF.

This clonotype was detected a few times. The gene calls are TRBV5-4 and TRBJ1-1; D unresolved. The CDR3 sequence is 15 residues long. Trimming pared 1 base from V and 0 bases from J, leaving 10 bases between. The germline V gene encodes CDR1 SGHNT and CDR2 YYREEE (reference sequence). The CDR3 region is CASSLKREVNTEAFF. The CDR3 DNA reads as TGTGCCAGCAGCTTGAAGAGGGAGGTGAACACTGAAGCTTTCTTT.

This clonotype was picked up many times. The V call is TRBV5-1, the J call TRBJ2-7; 7 bases are shared with TRBD1. Germline-derived CDR1 and CDR2 are SGHRS and YFSETQ. CDR3 length equals 15 residues. V gave up 4 bases and J gave up 2 bases; unmatched junction bases: 9. CDR3 bases: TGCGCCAGCAGCCCCTGGGGGACAGCTGCCTACGAGCAGTACTTC. Protein: CASSPWGTAAYEQYF.

The V call is TRBV24-1, the J call TRBJ2-1, with 15 bases matching TRBD2. The CDR3 contains 17 residues. V lost 4 bases to trimming and J lost 8 bases; unmatched junction nucleotides: 8. Germline CDR1 reads KGHDR; CDR2 reads SFDVKD. Here the CDR3 DNA reads TGTGCCACCAGTGAGGGGGGACTAGCGGGAGGTCGCGATGAGCAGTTCTTC. As protein: CATSEGGLAGGRDEQFF.

This clonotype was picked up a small number of times. The rearrangement uses TRBV27 and TRBJ2-4; maybe TRBD2 (6 bases). The CDR3 consists of 14 residues. CDR1 is MNHEY, CDR2 SMNVEV, per germline (reference sequence). Deletions cut 10 bases from V and 6 bases from J, with 19 bases between. CDR3 protein: CATERRALVNIQYF. In nucleotides, the CDR3 is TGTGCCACAGAGAGGAGGGCCCTCGTAAACATTCAGTACTTC.

Ten or more counts support this clonotype. The gene calls are TRBV12-3 or TRBV12-4 and TRBJ1-2, with 8 nucleotides matching TRBD1. The trim removed 6 bases at V and 8 bases at J, leaving 8 bases unmatched. The CDR3 consists of 13 residues. The CDR3: CASRYTGGMGYTF. The CDR3 DNA is TGTGCCAGCAGATACACAGGGGGAATGGGCTACACCTTC.